Following are 7 T cell receptor beta chains from one sample sequenced in a study of blood T cell repertoires in COVID-19. Clones were sequenced by immunoSEQ multiplex PCR, and TCRdb holds only the in-frame ones, with some missing. The repertoire has roughly 200,000 clones, 75% to 85% of them found once; the top ten carry approximately 10%. Source material: peripheral blood. These receptors all stem from a woman aged 40 to 50 with COVID-19, enrolled during active disease.

The chain couples TRBV2 to TRBJ1-5; unclear D gene. The V gene lost 8 bases and the J gene lost 4 bases, with 12 bases spanning the gap. This CDR3 has 13 amino acids. Germline V gives CDR1 SNHLY, CDR2 FYNNEI. The CDR3 region is CASCRVLNQPQHF. The CDR3, as DNA: TGTGCCAGCTGCCGGGTCTTAAATCAGCCCCAGCATTTT.

The chain uses TRBV9 and TRBJ2-7, with 10 bases matching TRBD2. There are 15 residues in the CDR3. J gave up 6 bases and V 0 bases, and 6 bases lay outside the gene matches. Germline V CDR1 and CDR2: SGDLS, YYNGEE. CDR3 loop: CASSVGVAGGSEQYF. CDR3 DNA: TGTGCCAGCAGCGTAGGGGTAGCGGGAGGTAGCGAGCAGTACTTC.

This chain joins TRBV7-9 and TRBJ2-7; no reliable D call. In germline, CDR1 is SEHNR, CDR2 FQNEAQ (reference sequence). V was pared by 4 bases and J by 2 bases, with 12 bases between. The CDR3 runs 14 residues. The CDR3 bases are TGTGCCAGCAGCTCTCACATCAGAACCTACGAGCAGTACTTC. It yields the protein CASSSHIRTYEQYF.

The J gene is TRBJ2-1, the V gene TRBV13, with 9 bases aligning to TRBD2. The ends lost 3 bases at V and 5 bases at J; junction bases unmatched: 8. There are 16 residues in the CDR3. CDR1 PRHDT and CDR2 FYEKMQ come from the germline V gene (reference sequence). Here the CDR3 DNA reads TGTGCCAGCAGCTTGCTTGGGCCTAGCGGGAACAATGAGCAGTTCTTC. Translated, it gives CASSLLGPSGNNEQFF.

V gene TRBV6-5 combines with J gene TRBJ2-1; weak D call: TRBD2 (6 bases). The CDR3 extends over 15 amino acids. CDR1 and CDR2 (germline): MNHEY, SVGAGI. Trimming took off 5 bases at V and 7 bases at J, with 18 bases between the two ends. The CDR3 sequence is CASSPSVGAGNEQFF. CDR3 bases: TGTGCCAGCAGTCCCTCGGTCGGGGCGGGAAATGAGCAGTTCTTC.

This clone was observed once. The V and J genes are TRBV18 and TRBJ1-5; tentative D call: TRBD1 (6 bases). Trimming cost V 6 bases and J 3 bases, with 18 bases left between them. Per germline, CDR1 KGHSH and CDR2 LQKENI. The CDR3 extends over 16 amino acids. The CDR3 nucleotides read TGTGCCAGCTCGGAAGACAGGTCTGGGGACAATCAGCCCCAGCATTTT. This encodes CASSEDRSGDNQPQHF.

The J gene is TRBJ2-3, the V gene TRBV15; possible D gene TRBD1, 5 bases. Germline V gene lookup returns CDR1 LNHNV and CDR2 YYDKDF (reference sequence). The length of the CDR3 is 21 residues. Trimming removed 2 bases from V and 3 bases from J, with 30 bases in between. The CDR3 region has the DNA TGTGCCACCAGCAGAACCCTGGGGCTCTCGTGGACCCGTATTTTGACAGATACGCAGTATTTT. This gives the protein CATSRTLGLSWTRILTDTQYF.